The 19 T cell receptor beta chains below were found in one sample sequenced in a study of T cells in Graves' hyperthyroidism and ophthalmopathy (dated by TCRdb to between 2018 and 2021). The method was multiplex PCR. The instrument was an Illumina HiSeq 2000. The TCR beta CDR3 regions were amplified from RNA transcripts. The first round of RT-PCR for the TCR CDR3 was performed with the HTBI primer set and the Qiagen OneStep RT-PCR kit. TCRdb redid the processing of the public reads, applying fastp at Q25 and MiXCR, and retained in-frame beta chains. Every entry covers one CDR3 protein and lists the most common genes and DNA from its rows. The sample has 690,000 or so distinct CDR3 sequences on record, about 19% of them singletons. The top ten clones comprise approximately 15% of the sample. Sequencing was done on a sample of blood. The receptors originated from a woman between 50 and 59 years old with Graves' hyperthyroidism that later progressed to Graves' ophthalmopathy.

The chain recombines TRBV12-3 or TRBV12-4 with TRBJ1-6, with D perhaps matching TRBD1 (6 bases). The V end lost 3 bases, the J end lost 8 bases, and 14 bases lay between the germline ends. This CDR3 spans 15 amino acids. The CDR3 loop reads CASSLGALTHSPLHF. The CDR3 coding sequence is TGTGCCAGCAGTTTGGGGGCACTAACCCATTCACCCCTCCACTTT.

The table lists this clonotype with many counts. The chain has TRBV10-3 and TRBJ1-2; 10 bases line up with TRBD1. The CDR3 spans 17 residues. CDR1 and CDR2 from the germline V gene are ENHRY and SYGVKD. V trimming: 3 bases; J trimming: 3 bases; junction bases outside the gene matches: 10. CDR3 loop: CAISEPYGQGEDYGYTF. CDR3 nucleotide sequence: TGTGCCATCAGTGAACCCTATGGACAGGGGGAGGACTATGGCTACACCTTC.

This clonotype occurred many times. The chain links TRBV2 to TRBJ1-5; no firm D call. The CDR3 has 17 residues. The germline gives CDR1 SNHLY, CDR2 FYNNEI. The ends were cut back, 6 bases at V and 0 bases at J, with 18 bases in the middle. This chain's CDR3 is CASRGPPEDVSNQPQHF. The CDR3 nucleotides are TGTGCCAGCAGAGGACCTCCAGAAGACGTTAGCAATCAGCCCCAGCATTTT.

This clonotype was seen at least ten times. The rearrangement links TRBV12-3 or TRBV12-4 to TRBJ1-2, with TRBD1 identical over 7 bases. V was clipped by 5 bases and J by 10 bases; unmatched bases: 13. The CDR3 extends over 14 amino acids. CDR3 loop: CASSLGTVFMDYTF. The DNA of the CDR3 is TGTGCCAGCAGTCTCGGGACAGTGTTTATGGACTACACCTTC.

CDR3 in amino acids: CASTPAANNYGYTF. CDR3 in DNA: TGCGCCAGCACTCCTGCTGCGAATAACTATGGCTACACCTTC. The chain has TRBV4-1 and TRBJ1-2; no reliable D call. The V gene's germline CDR1 is MGHRA and CDR2 YSYEKL. CDR3 length: 14 residues. Trimming removed 7 bases at V and 1 base at J, with 13 bases between.

This clonotype was picked up many times. CDR3 sequence (DNA): TGTGCCAGCAGCTTAGACGGGCTGTTCGGGGATACGCAGTATTTT. Its translation is CASSLDGLFGDTQYF. The V call is TRBV11-3, the J call TRBJ2-3; D not certain. CDR1 is SGHNT, CDR2 YENEEA, per germline. V lost 0 bases and J lost 6, with 13 bases in between. This CDR3 has 15 residues.

The sample holds a few counts of this clonotype. CDR3 nucleotides: TGTGCCAGCAGCTTAGACTCCAATGGCTACACCTTC. Translating gives CASSLDSNGYTF. This chain connects TRBV7-2 to TRBJ1-2; no definite D call. CDR3 length: 12 residues. V gave up 1 base and J gave up 6 bases, with 6 bases separating them. Germline V lookup: CDR1 SGHTA, CDR2 FQGNSA.

This clonotype came up many times. The J gene is TRBJ2-7, the V gene TRBV3-1; D may be TRBD2 (8 bases). The CDR3 loop spans 15 amino acids. Germline V gene lookup returns CDR1 LGHDT and CDR2 YNNKEL (reference sequence). Trimming pared 6 bases from V and 8 bases from J, leaving 23 bases between. CDR3: CASSLTSGGQAQQYF. CDR3 nucleotides: TGTGCCAGCAGTCTAACTAGCGGAGGACAGGCGCAGCAGTACTTC.

The chain couples TRBV7-9 to TRBJ1-1, with D unclear. CDR1 and CDR2 from the germline V gene are SEHNR and FQNEAQ (reference sequence). The CDR3 spans 13 residues. The V gene lost 1 base and the J gene lost 11 bases, with 14 bases spanning the gap. DNA of the CDR3: TGTGCCAGCAGCTTAGGGGCACCCGCGGGGGCTTTCTTT. It is translated as CASSLGAPAGAFF.

This rearrangement joins TRBV19 to TRBJ1-4; D is undetermined. The germline gives CDR1 LNHDA, CDR2 SQIVND (reference sequence). The CDR3 extends over 14 amino acids. Trimming removed 3 bases at V and 6 bases at J, with 11 bases between. The CDR3 coding sequence is TGTGCCAGTAGTATCGGCGGTTCGGATGAAAAACTGTTTTTT. Its translation: CASSIGGSDEKLFF.

The gene calls are TRBV10-3 and TRBJ2-1, with 11 bases that match TRBD2. CDR3 length equals 15 residues. Germline loops: CDR1 ENHRY, CDR2 SYGVKD. V was clipped by 4 bases and J by 6 bases; unmatched bases: 5. The CDR3 region has the DNA TGTGCCATCAGTGCTAGCGGGGGGTTCAGCAATGAGCAGTTCTTC. Protein sequence: CAISASGGFSNEQFF.

This clonotype has only a few counts. The chain recombines TRBV9 with TRBJ1-1; no clear D gene. Germline CDR1 is SGDLS and CDR2 is YYNGEE. CDR3 length: 15 amino acids. With 1 base removed from V and 1 base from J, the gap between germline ends came to 11 bases. CDR3 sequence: CASSVLPATNTEAFF. CDR3 in DNA: TGTGCCAGCAGCGTATTGCCAGCTACGAACACTGAAGCTTTCTTT.

The chain combines TRBV6-1 with TRBJ1-5, with unresolved D. Germline assignment: CDR1 MNHNS and CDR2 SASEGT. The ends were cut back, 6 bases at V and 5 bases at J, with 11 bases in the middle. The CDR3 totals 13 residues. In nucleotides, the CDR3 is TGTGCCAGCAGAAGTTGGATGGATCAGCCCCAGCATTTT. As protein: CASRSWMDQPQHF.

This clonotype was picked up a small number of times. The chain links TRBV7-9 to TRBJ2-5; D possibly uses TRBD1 or TRBD2 (5 bases each). Trimming removed 7 bases from V and 0 bases from J, with 21 bases in between. Germline values: CDR1 SEHNR, CDR2 FQNEAQ (reference sequence). This CDR3 has 17 residues. The CDR3 is CASNPPLNEGYQETQYF. CDR3 in DNA: TGTGCCAGCAATCCCCCCCTGAATGAGGGGTACCAAGAGACCCAGTACTTC.

This clonotype was detected ten times or more. The chain has TRBV5-1 and TRBJ2-5; no clear D gene. CDR1 SGHRS and CDR2 YFSETQ come from the germline V gene. The CDR3 consists of 14 residues. V was clipped by 1 base and J by 0 bases, with 7 bases between them. The CDR3 is CASSLSQDQETQYF. In DNA form, the CDR3 reads TGCGCCAGCAGCTTGAGTCAGGACCAAGAGACCCAGTACTTC.

The chain joins TRBV14 to TRBJ1-1; D possibly corresponds to TRBD1 (5 bases). The germline V gene has CDR1 SGHDN and CDR2 FVKESK. The length of the CDR3 is 13 residues. Trimming pared 4 bases from V and 5 bases from J, leaving 11 bases between. CDR3: CASSRLQVTEAFF. The CDR3 nucleotides read TGTGCCAGCAGCCGATTACAGGTGACTGAAGCTTTCTTT.

The chain joins TRBV20-1 to TRBJ2-3; 10 bases are a match to TRBD2. Germline loops: CDR1 DFQATT, CDR2 SNEGSKA (reference sequence). With V trimmed by 5 bases and J by 4 bases, 6 bases remained unmatched. This CDR3 is 14 amino acids long. CDR3: CSADLAGVPDTQYF. In DNA form, the CDR3 reads TGCAGTGCTGATCTAGCGGGGGTGCCAGATACGCAGTATTTT.

Ten or more counts support this clonotype. The V gene is TRBV2, the J gene TRBJ1-5; TRBD1 aligns across 9 bases. The CDR3 sequence is 13 residues long. Germline V gene data show CDR1 as SNHLY and CDR2 as FYNNEI. The ends lost 10 bases at V and 2 bases at J; junction bases unmatched: 3. In DNA form, the CDR3 reads TGTGCCACGGGGGACAGGGGCAATCAGCCCCAGCATTTT. It translates to CATGDRGNQPQHF.

This clonotype was observed a few times. The chain combines TRBV9 with TRBJ2-3; D is ambiguous. Germline lookup yields CDR1 SGDLS and CDR2 YYNGEE. Trimming pared 0 bases from V and 2 bases from J, leaving 10 bases between. The CDR3 length is 15 residues. The CDR3 region is CASSVEGRATDTQYF. CDR3 in DNA: TGTGCCAGCAGCGTAGAGGGAAGGGCCACAGATACGCAGTATTTT.